This TCR beta chain is from a study of blood T cells in healthy people across ages. Study conclusions and caveats: No one knew whether donors had CMV, which possibly confounded expanded clonotype changes.

The second PCR ran roughly 7 to 12 cycles with a sample-barcoded 5' primer and J-beta primers. TCRdb re-called the 5' RACE reads through MiXCR, storing one row per CDR3 protein. The sample consists of roughly 790,000 distinct CDR3 sequences, roughly 43% of them appearing once. Note on this clonotype: Its antigen is currently unknown.

Germline CDR1 is SGHRS and CDR2 is YFSETQ. The CDR3 is made up of 19 amino acids. Germline trimming cut 0 bases from V and 6 bases from J; bases unmatched to any gene: 17. This sequence joins TRBV5-1 and TRBJ1-2; TRBD1 aligns across 10 bases. The clonotype was recovered from a woman aged 60-75 years in good health. Input material: blood. The CDR3 loop is CASSLDGVVTGGLLDGYTF. In DNA form, the CDR3 reads TGCGCCAGCAGCTTGGATGGTGTGGTGACAGGGGGCTTACTGGATGGCTACACCTTC.